This TCR beta chain was observed in a study of graft-versus-host responses after intestinal transplantation. Whole-study context: Recipients obtained multivisceral, liver-intestinal, or isolated intestinal transplants. All recipients were given anti-thymocyte globulin induction, and tacrolimus and steroids were then administered for 3 to 4 years. Notes on the study in general: The presence of high graft-versus-host to host-versus-graft clonal ratios in allografts characterized patients with graft-donor T cell macrochimerism. Detection of GvH clones occurred in recipient marrow, and some had their first appearance in ileum or blood.

The data were produced by immunoSEQ multiplex PCR, yet TCRdb's version contains in-frame clones alone and is incomplete. The table lists tens of thousands of clones, around 93% of them singletons. CDR1 is MNHNS, CDR2 SASEGT, per germline. This CDR3 comprises 14 residues. Trimming took 2 bases from V and 1 from J, leaving 8 bases between them. As to this clone: The antigen remains undetermined.

The J gene is TRBJ1-1, the V gene TRBV6-1; D call uncertain. The sample here was unstimulated CD4+ T cells sorted from spleen or lymph node cells, taken before transplant. The clonotype was recovered from a human donor who was the organ donor for an intestinal transplant. CDR3 sequence: CASSELIANTEAFF. The CDR3 DNA reads as TGTGCCAGCAGTGAATTAATTGCGAACACTGAAGCTTTCTTT.